A single sample is the source of the 32 T cell receptor beta chains below, sequenced in a study of graft-versus-host responses after intestinal transplantation. The repertoire was sequenced with immunoSEQ multiplex PCR; TCRdb's copy has only in-frame clones and lacks some. The data contain 11,000 to 15,000 clones, roughly two fifths of them singletons. Plating combined roughly 200,000 CFSE-labeled responder cells with roughly 200,000 irradiated, violet-dye-labeled stimulator cells. This specimen consisted of alloreactive CD8+ T cells from a mixed lymphocyte reaction culture, obtained before intestinal transplant. Subset of the sample: CFSE-low proliferating T cells sorted from roughly 6-day pre-transplant mixed lymphocyte reaction (GvH or HvG direction). The receptors were sampled from a human patient who received an intestinal transplant.

This clone was found once. V gene TRBV6-5 combines with J gene TRBJ2-3; D is perhaps TRBD1 (5 bases). The CDR3 runs to 15 residues. V lost 5 bases and J lost 0, with 12 bases in between. The germline gives CDR1 MNHEY, CDR2 SVGAGI. The CDR3, as DNA: TGTGCCAGCAGTCTAACAGGAGCTAGCACAGATACGCAGTATTTT. It encodes CASSLTGASTDTQYF.

Written as DNA, the CDR3 is TGTGCCAGCAGTATAGGGGACAGCCTCTACGAGCAGTACTTC. Residues: CASSIGDSLYEQYF. The chain has TRBV28 and TRBJ2-7; 7 bases fit TRBD1. The CDR3 totals 14 residues. Germline V lookup: CDR1 MDHEN, CDR2 SYDVKM. J was trimmed by 3 bases and V by 5 bases; bases with no gene match: 7.

In this sample, this clone turned up once. The chain employs TRBV30 and TRBJ2-5, with D maybe TRBD1 (5 bases). Deletions cut 3 bases from V and 5 bases from J, with 13 bases between. The length of the CDR3 is 13 residues. CDR1 and CDR2 (germline): GTSNPN, SVGIG (reference sequence). The CDR3 DNA reads as TGTGCCTGGAGCGACTGGACACGGGAGACCCAGTACTTC. Its protein product is CAWSDWTRETQYF. Full variable domain (missing parts from reference TRBV30 and TRBJ2-5): SQTIHQWPATLVQPVGSPLSLECTVEGTSNPNLYWYRQAAGRGLQLLFYSVGIGQISSEVPQNLSASRPQDRQFILSSKKLLLSDSGFYLCAWSDWTRETQYFGPGTRLLVL.

The chain uses TRBV6-6 and TRBJ2-2; 8 nucleotides match TRBD1. Trimming cost V 2 bases and J 7 bases; bases outside gene matches: 9. Germline V gives CDR1 MNHNY, CDR2 SVGAGI (reference sequence). This CDR3 is 16 amino acids long. CDR3: CASSYGQGSRYGELFF. CDR3 DNA: TGTGCCAGCAGTTACGGACAGGGAAGTAGGTACGGGGAGCTGTTTTTT.

This clone appeared a few times. CDR3 coding DNA: TGCGCCAGCAGCCAAGGGACAGGGGGAGGCGAGCAGTACTTC. This sequence encodes CASSQGTGGGEQYF. The rearrangement links TRBV4-3 to TRBJ2-7; 10 positions agree with TRBD1. After removal of 1 base from V and 6 bases from J, the junction contained 3 bases not matched to a gene. From germline, CDR1 is LGHNA and CDR2 YSLEER. This CDR3 is built from 14 residues.

This clone was counted between two and nine times. The rearrangement uses TRBV5-1 and TRBJ2-1, with no clear D. Trimming took off 4 bases at V and 4 bases at J, with 12 bases between the two ends. Germline lookup yields CDR1 SGHRS and CDR2 YFSETQ. The CDR3 consists of 14 residues. The CDR3 is CASSPYDLYNEQFF. CDR3 nucleotides: TGCGCCAGCAGCCCTTATGACTTGTACAATGAGCAGTTCTTC. Supplemented by reference TRBV5-1 and TRBJ2-1, the full variable domain reads KAGVTQTPRYLIKTRGQQVTLSCSPISGHRSVSWYQQTPGQGLQFLFEYFSETQRNKGNFPGRFSGRQFSNSRSEMNVSTLELGDSALYLCASSPYDLYNEQFFGPGTRLTVL.

The chain is built from TRBV30 and TRBJ2-7; 9 positions agree with TRBD2. V was pared by 2 bases and J by 3 bases, with 5 bases of the junction left unmatched. This CDR3 spans 14 amino acids. Germline V gives CDR1 GTSNPN, CDR2 SVGIG (reference sequence). In DNA, the CDR3 is TGTGCCTGGAGTTCCCTAGCGGGGAACTACGAGCAGTACTTC. Translated: CAWSSLAGNYEQYF. The variable domain in full, with the rest retrieved from reference TRBV30 and TRBJ2-7, is SQTIHQWPATLVQPVGSPLSLECTVEGTSNPNLYWYRQAAGRGLQLLFYSVGIGQISSEVPQNLSASRPQDRQFILSSKKLLLSDSGFYLCAWSSLAGNYEQYFGPGTRLTVT.

V and J are TRBV5-1 and TRBJ2-7; a possible D gene is TRBD2 (7 bases). Trimming left V 2 bases short and J 4 bases short, with 19 bases between. Germline CDR1 and CDR2: SGHRS and YFSETQ. The CDR3 is 16 amino acids. CDR3 in amino acids: CASSLNRDMGGYEQYF. CDR3 coding DNA: TGCGCCAGCAGCTTAAACCGGGACATGGGAGGGTACGAGCAGTACTTC. Full variable domain (remainder filled in from reference TRBV5-1 and TRBJ2-7): KAGVTQTPRYLIKTRGQQVTLSCSPISGHRSVSWYQQTPGQGLQFLFEYFSETQRNKGNFPGRFSGRQFSNSRSEMNVSTLELGDSALYLCASSLNRDMGGYEQYFGPGTRLTVT.

This sequence joins TRBV6-4 and TRBJ2-5; D possibly corresponds to TRBD2 (5 bases). V lost 0 bases, J lost 5 bases, and 13 bases lay in between. This CDR3 comprises 15 residues. Germline CDR1 is MRHNA and CDR2 is SNTAGT. The chain's CDR3 is CASSDSTAKRETQYF. CDR3 in DNA: TGTGCCAGCAGTGACTCGACGGCCAAGCGGGAGACCCAGTACTTC.

This rearrangement joins TRBV6-5 to TRBJ2-5, with 7 nucleotides matching TRBD2. V shed 2 bases, J shed 4 bases, and the junction held 1 base outside the gene matches. Germline-derived CDR1 and CDR2 are MNHEY and SVGAGI. This CDR3 comprises 13 residues. CDR3 DNA: TGTGCCAGCAGTTACATAGCGGGAGAGACCCAGTACTTC. It yields the protein CASSYIAGETQYF.

This clone appeared a few times. This CDR3 reads CAISESGQGPNTEAFF. In nucleotides, the CDR3 is TGTGCCATCAGCGAATCGGGACAGGGCCCTAACACTGAAGCTTTCTTT. The chain recombines TRBV10-3 with TRBJ1-1; the match to TRBD1 covers 9 bases. The trim removed 6 bases at V and 2 bases at J, leaving 10 bases unmatched. The CDR3 runs 16 residues. Germline V CDR1 and CDR2: ENHRY, SYGVKD.

This clone was picked up a small number of times. The rearrangement joins TRBV2 to TRBJ1-1; D unresolved. This CDR3 has 15 residues. Germline V lookup: CDR1 SNHLY, CDR2 FYNNEI. Trimming stripped 8 bases from V and 0 bases from J, with 16 bases between. CDR3 region: CASGVGSDMNTEAFF. As DNA, the CDR3 is TGTGCCAGCGGCGTTGGGTCAGACATGAACACTGAAGCTTTCTTT.

The chain has TRBV4-1 and TRBJ1-2, with TRBD1 matching over 7 bases. This CDR3 contains 12 residues. V gave up 6 bases and J gave up 4 bases; unmatched junction bases: 2. Germline V gene sequence: CDR1 MGHRA, CDR2 YSYEKL. The CDR3 nucleotides are TGCGCCAGCAGAGGGGGCGGCTATGGCTACACCTTC. It specifies CASRGGGYGYTF.

This chain uses TRBV29-1 with TRBJ1-1; D not certain. With 4 bases removed from V and 7 bases from J, the gap between germline ends came to 7 bases. Germline V gene sequence: CDR1 SQVTM, CDR2 ANQGSEA. The length of the CDR3 is 10 residues. Written as DNA, the CDR3 is TGCAGCGTTGGAACTCTTGAAGCTTTCTTT. It codes for CSVGTLEAFF.

This chain connects TRBV18 to TRBJ1-2; a possible D gene is TRBD1 (5 bases). The CDR3 has 14 amino acids. Germline assignment: CDR1 KGHSH and CDR2 LQKENI. The germline V and J ends were trimmed by 2 bases and 4 bases, with 11 bases remaining between them. The CDR3 coding sequence is TGTGCCAGCTCACCAAGATGGGGCGTCTATGGCTACACCTTC. Translation gives CASSPRWGVYGYTF.

This clone is labeled medium-sized. The chain recombines TRBV5-1 with TRBJ2-7; unclear D gene. Germline values: CDR1 SGHRS, CDR2 YFSETQ. There are 13 residues in the CDR3. The germline V and J ends were trimmed by 3 bases and 7 bases, with 14 bases remaining between them. The CDR3 loop reads CASSYNPLLEQYF. The CDR3 DNA follows: TGCGCCAGCAGCTACAACCCCCTGTTGGAGCAGTACTTC.

This clone was counted between two and nine times. V gene TRBV4-1 combines with J gene TRBJ2-2; 9 bases are shared with TRBD2. This CDR3 spans 16 amino acids. Trimming took 1 base from V and 10 from J; bases not matched to a gene: 10. Germline V gene lookup returns CDR1 MGHRA and CDR2 YSYEKL. This CDR3 reads CASSQVSAGGPPELFF. CDR3 in DNA: TGCGCCAGCAGCCAAGTTTCTGCGGGGGGGCCTCCGGAGCTGTTTTTT.

This rearrangement joins TRBV5-1 to TRBJ2-3; weak D call: TRBD1 (6 bases). Trimming took 3 bases from V and 2 from J, leaving 13 bases between them. Germline assignment: CDR1 SGHRS and CDR2 YFSETQ. This CDR3 is built from 15 residues. CDR3 nucleotides: TGCGCCAGCAGCTGGTGGGGGACAAACACAGATACGCAGTATTTT. Amino acid sequence: CASSWWGTNTDTQYF.

The chain combines TRBV27 with TRBJ1-5; D is perhaps TRBD1 (6 bases). The CDR3 has 14 residues. CDR1 is MNHEY and CDR2 is SMNVEV in the germline V gene (reference sequence). Trimming took off 3 bases at V and 6 bases at J, with 12 bases between the two ends. CDR3 nucleotides: TGTGCCAGCAGTTTGAGGGGGTCGATTCAGCCCCAGCATTTT. Translating it yields CASSLRGSIQPQHF.

This clone is classed as medium-sized. The J gene is TRBJ2-3, the V gene TRBV9; D is undetermined. The CDR3 spans 15 residues. Germline CDR1 and CDR2: SGDLS and YYNGEE. The germline V and J ends were trimmed by 2 bases and 1 base, with 11 bases remaining between them. The DNA for the CDR3 is TGTGCCAGCAGCGTCCTCGTATCGGGCACAGATACGCAGTATTTT. Residues: CASSVLVSGTDTQYF.

This clone was seen only a few times. The rearrangement links TRBV5-1 to TRBJ2-2; 7 bases are a match to TRBD2. V lost 0 bases, J lost 3 bases, and 5 bases stayed unmatched. The CDR3 contains 16 residues. Germline V gene data show CDR1 as SGHRS and CDR2 as YFSETQ. CDR3 nucleotide sequence: TGCGCCAGCAGCTTGGCCTGGGCGGGGGACACCGGGGAGCTGTTTTTT. Its translation is CASSLAWAGDTGELFF.

This clone came up a few times. The chain links TRBV4-1 to TRBJ1-2; D is ambiguous. V gave up 4 bases and J gave up 5 bases, with 17 bases separating them. The germline V gene has CDR1 MGHRA and CDR2 YSYEKL. CDR3 size: 15 residues. The CDR3 sequence: CASSPTHPSSYGYTF. The DNA of the CDR3 is TGCGCCAGCAGCCCGACTCACCCCAGCTCTTATGGCTACACCTTC.

This clone was picked up a small number of times. The chain couples TRBV4-3 to TRBJ1-3; weak D call: TRBD1 (5 bases). There are 16 residues in the CDR3. The V end lost 0 bases, the J end lost 1 base, and 10 bases lay between the germline ends. CDR1 is LGHNA, CDR2 YSLEER, per germline. In DNA form, the CDR3 reads TGCGCCAGCAGCCAAGATATCGGGGGTTCTGGAAACACCATATATTTT. Translation gives CASSQDIGGSGNTIYF.

The J gene is TRBJ2-7, the V gene TRBV28; 7 bases line up with TRBD1. The V gene's germline CDR1 is MDHEN and CDR2 SYDVKM. Germline trimming cut 8 bases from V and 4 bases from J; bases unmatched to any gene: 8. The CDR3 consists of 13 residues. CDR3 sequence (DNA): TGTGCCAGCTACGGGACAGCCTCGTACGAGCAGTACTTC. Encoded protein: CASYGTASYEQYF.

The J gene is TRBJ2-7, the V gene TRBV4-1; 11 positions match TRBD2. In germline, CDR1 is MGHRA, CDR2 YSYEKL. Trimming removed 1 base from V and 4 bases from J; junction bases left unmatched: 6. This CDR3 has 16 amino acids. CDR3 nucleotide sequence: TGCGCCAGCAGCCAAGTAGGGACTAGCGGTTTTTACGAGCAGTACTTC. It yields the protein CASSQVGTSGFYEQYF.

This clone has just one count. The CDR3 sequence: CASKGLALSTDTQYF. In nucleotides, the CDR3 is TGTGCCAGCAAAGGACTAGCGCTTAGCACAGATACGCAGTATTTT. The J gene is TRBJ2-3, the V gene TRBV2, with TRBD2 identical over 9 bases. Germline CDR1 is SNHLY and CDR2 is FYNNEI. J lost 0 bases, V lost 7 bases, and 5 bases had no gene match. This CDR3 is 15 amino acids long.

This chain joins TRBV15 and TRBJ2-1; a possible D gene is TRBD2 (6 bases). V was clipped by 5 bases and J by 0 bases, with 11 bases between them. The CDR3 is 15 residues long. Germline CDR1 and CDR2: LNHNV and YYDKDF (reference sequence). The CDR3 sequence is CATSGSSDSYNEQFF. CDR3 sequence (DNA): TGTGCCACCAGCGGTTCTAGCGACTCCTACAATGAGCAGTTCTTC. The variable domain in full, with the rest retrieved from reference TRBV15 and TRBJ2-1, is DAMVIQNPRYQVTQFGKPVTLSCSQTLNHNVMYWYQQKSSQAPKLLFHYYDKDFNNEADTPDNFQSRRPNTSFCFLDIRSPGLGDTAMYLCATSGSSDSYNEQFFGPGTRLTVL.

The chain recombines TRBV6-5 with TRBJ1-5; D remains unclear. Trimming shortened V by 0 bases and J by 2 bases, and 5 bases separated the two germline ends. Germline V gene lookup returns CDR1 MNHEY and CDR2 SVGAGI. The CDR3 is 14 residues long. The chain's CDR3 is CASSYSRGNQPQHF. CDR3 coding DNA: TGTGCCAGCAGTTACTCGAGGGGCAATCAGCCCCAGCATTTT.

The chain employs TRBV7-6 and TRBJ2-4; 8 bases are a match to TRBD2. The CDR3 is made up of 16 amino acids. The ends lost 8 bases at V and 0 bases at J; junction bases unmatched: 9. The germline V gene encodes CDR1 SGHVS and CDR2 FNYEAQ. The CDR3 protein is CASGPGGGLAKNIQYF. In DNA form, the CDR3 reads TGTGCCAGCGGACCGGGCGGGGGGCTAGCCAAAAACATTCAGTACTTC.

This clone was seen a handful of times. The CDR3 DNA is TGCGCCAGCAGCGGTGGACCAGGGGACGAGCAGTACTTC. Amino acids: CASSGGPGDEQYF. V gene TRBV5-1 combines with J gene TRBJ2-7; a possible D gene is TRBD1 (6 bases). The V gene's germline CDR1 is SGHRS and CDR2 YFSETQ. Trimming pared 4 bases from V and 5 bases from J, leaving 13 bases between. CDR3 length equals 13 residues.

The chain joins TRBV14 to TRBJ2-1; TRBD2 matches 11 bases. Germline V gene sequence: CDR1 SGHDN, CDR2 FVKESK. The V and J ends lost 4 bases and 4 bases, in that order; junction bases with no gene match: 3. The CDR3 extends over 15 amino acids. The CDR3: CASSPLAGGYNEQFF. CDR3 bases: TGTGCCAGCAGCCCGCTAGCGGGGGGTTACAATGAGCAGTTCTTC. The complete variable domain, with remaining parts taken from reference TRBV14 and TRBJ2-1, reads EAGVTQFPSHSVIEKGQTVTLRCDPISGHDNLYWYRRVMGKEIKFLLHFVKESKQDESGMPNNRFLAERTGGTYSTLKVQPAELEDSGVYFCASSPLAGGYNEQFFGPGTRLTVL.

The chain has TRBV11-2 and TRBJ2-7, with D maybe TRBD1 (6 bases). In germline, CDR1 is SGHAT, CDR2 FQNNGV. The CDR3 is 13 residues long. V was pared by 3 bases and J by 2 bases, with 8 bases between. CDR3 region: CASSFGGTYEQYF. DNA for the CDR3: TGTGCCAGCAGCTTTGGGGGCACCTACGAGCAGTACTTC.